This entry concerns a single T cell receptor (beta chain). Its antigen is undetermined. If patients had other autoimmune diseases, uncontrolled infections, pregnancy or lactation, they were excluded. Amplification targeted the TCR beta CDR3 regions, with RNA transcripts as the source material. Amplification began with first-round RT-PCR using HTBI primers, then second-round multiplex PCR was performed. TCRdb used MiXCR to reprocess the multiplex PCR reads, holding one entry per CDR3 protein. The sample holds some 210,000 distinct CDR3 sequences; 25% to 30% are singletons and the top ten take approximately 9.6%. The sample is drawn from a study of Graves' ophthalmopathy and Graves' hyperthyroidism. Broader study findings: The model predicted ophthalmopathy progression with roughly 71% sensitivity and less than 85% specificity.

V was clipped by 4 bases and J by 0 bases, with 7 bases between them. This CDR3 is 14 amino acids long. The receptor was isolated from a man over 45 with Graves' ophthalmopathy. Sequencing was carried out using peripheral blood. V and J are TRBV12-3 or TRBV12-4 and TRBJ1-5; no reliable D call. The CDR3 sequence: CASSSVYSNQPQHF. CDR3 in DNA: TGTGCCAGCAGTTCAGTTTATAGCAATCAGCCCCAGCATTTT.